This section outlines one TCR beta chain sequence together with its context. Its specificity is unknown. The data derive from a study of cytomegalovirus exposure and HLA in healthy donors. Whole-study context: Sequencing of 180 million or so T cells in an earlier analysis found more than 100 million unique TCR beta sequences.

Points from the study as a whole: The authors excluded some V segments, including TRBV6-2 and TRBV6-3, as indistinguishable. The classifier reportedly diagnosed cytomegalovirus status with high specificity and sensitivity. A later analysis by the authors found several of the most significant clusters apparently linked to common viral pathogens.

The study ran its PCR with 60 Vbeta and 13 Jbeta primers. Profiled with immunoSEQ multiplex PCR; TCRdb holds only in-frame clones, not every one. This table holds 160,000 or so clones, about 73% found once. Germline V CDR1 and CDR2: SNHLY, FYNNEI. There are 14 residues in the CDR3. The V gene end was trimmed by 5 bases and the J gene end by 4 bases; junction bases not matched to a gene: 4. The source is a woman in her 40s in good health and CMV-seronegative. The sample was PBMCs. The chain is built from TRBV2 and TRBJ2-7; 11 nucleotides align to TRBD1. The CDR3 is CASSRDRGEYEQYF. CDR3 nucleotide sequence: TGTGCCAGCAGTAGGGACAGGGGGGAATACGAGCAGTACTTC.